These 7 T cell receptor beta chains came from one sample sequenced in a study of cytomegalovirus exposure and HLA in healthy donors. Clones were sequenced by immunoSEQ multiplex PCR, and TCRdb holds only the in-frame ones, with some missing. Of 50,000 to 70,000 clones in the sample, 85% to 95% were seen once. The sample comprised PBMCs. These receptors were obtained from a woman under 30 in good health and CMV-seropositive.

The genes are TRBV5-6 and TRBJ1-2; D not certain. The CDR3 is 15 amino acids. Trimming left V 7 bases short and J 6 bases short, with 22 bases between. CDR1 is SGHDT and CDR2 is YYEEEE in the germline V gene. CDR3 amino acids: CASSFPEVGPHGYTF. The CDR3 nucleotides are TGTGCCAGCTCATTCCCGGAGGTCGGGCCGCATGGCTACACCTTC. Combining the CDR3 with reference TRBV5-6 and TRBJ1-2 gives the whole variable domain DAGVTQSPTHLIKTRGQQVTLRCSPKSGHDTVSWYQQALGQGPQFIFQYYEEEERQRGNFPDRFSGHQFPNYSSELNVNALLLGDSALYLCASSFPEVGPHGYTFGSGTRLTVV.

DNA for the CDR3: TGTGCCAGCAGCTTTAGACGGGAAGGAGGGACCAATCAGCCCCAGCATTTT. Encoded protein: CASSFRREGGTNQPQHF. The V and J genes are TRBV7-8 and TRBJ1-5; D is possibly TRBD1 (5 bases). V was shortened by 3 bases and J by 3 bases, with 18 bases between the two germline ends. The CDR3 is 17 residues long. Germline lookup yields CDR1 SGHVS and CDR2 FQNEAQ.

The V and J genes are TRBV4-1 and TRBJ2-1; a possible D gene is TRBD2 (5 bases). There are 17 residues in the CDR3. V lost 1 base to trimming and J lost 3 bases, with 16 bases between them. Looked up from germline, CDR1 is MGHRA and CDR2 is YSYEKL. The CDR3 nucleotides read TGCGCCAGCAGCCAAGGGCTCGTGGAGGCGAGCTACAATGAGCAGTTCTTC. It yields the protein CASSQGLVEASYNEQFF.

The genes are TRBV6-6 and TRBJ2-7; D remains ambiguous. The V and J ends lost 5 bases and 4 bases respectively, with 15 bases between them. CDR1 is MNHNY, CDR2 SVGAGI, per germline (reference sequence). The CDR3 extends over 14 amino acids. The CDR3 region is CASSQSTLRYEQYF. The DNA of the CDR3 is TGTGCCAGCAGTCAGTCAACACTACGGTACGAGCAGTACTTC.

The rearrangement links TRBV18 to TRBJ2-7; 7 bases align to TRBD1. The J segment lost 5 bases and the V segment lost 0 bases, leaving 1 base of the junction unmatched. Per the germline V gene, CDR1 is KGHSH and CDR2 is LQKENI. CDR3 length equals 13 residues. The CDR3: CASSPPDRNEQYF. The CDR3 nucleotides read TGTGCCAGCTCACCACCGGACAGGAACGAGCAGTACTTC.

The chain recombines TRBV5-1 with TRBJ2-1, with 8 bases matching TRBD1. Germline V gene data show CDR1 as SGHRS and CDR2 as YFSETQ. This CDR3 has 16 amino acids. The V gene end was trimmed by 2 bases and the J gene end by 3 bases; junction bases not matched to a gene: 7. The CDR3 bases are TGCGCCAGCAGCTTACCGGGACAGGCGGGCTACAATGAGCAGTTCTTC. Its protein is CASSLPGQAGYNEQFF.

CDR3 in amino acids: CASSPQDRVETQYF. In DNA, the CDR3 is TGTGCCAGCAGTCCCCAGGACAGGGTGGAGACCCAGTACTTC. This chain connects TRBV27 to TRBJ2-5; 8 nucleotides agree with TRBD1. From germline, CDR1 is MNHEY and CDR2 SMNVEV (reference sequence). This CDR3 has 14 residues. V trimming: 5 bases; J trimming: 5 bases; junction bases outside the gene matches: 7.